The sequence of this T cell receptor beta chain was determined in a study of blood T cell repertoires in COVID-19. Study at large: Samples taken during acute and convalescent COVID-19 were collected in the United States, Italy and Spain. Sample material is recorded as cDNA or gDNA derived from T cells, B-cell-depleted T cells, or PBMCs.

A single count supports this clone. The germline gives CDR1 LNHDA, CDR2 SQIVND (reference sequence). CDR3 length: 15 amino acids. With 3 bases clipped from V and 6 bases from J, the junction kept 5 bases outside the gene matches. Authors' analysis steps: Amplified reference gene primers provided the basis for estimating nucleated cell counts. Profiling relied on immunoSEQ multiplex PCR, and the TCRdb table lists in-frame clones only, not all of them. The V and J calls and clone size were taken over from that table, and D and trimming were inferred from the DNA. The sample yields 310,000 or so clones, around 86% seen once.

Sequenced input: peripheral blood. The chain has TRBV19 and TRBJ2-1; 10 positions agree with TRBD2. This TCR was sampled from a woman in her 30s who had recovered from COVID-19. The CDR3 reads CASSIGLAGANEQFF. CDR3 bases: TGTGCCAGTAGTATCGGGCTAGCGGGGGCCAATGAGCAGTTCTTC.